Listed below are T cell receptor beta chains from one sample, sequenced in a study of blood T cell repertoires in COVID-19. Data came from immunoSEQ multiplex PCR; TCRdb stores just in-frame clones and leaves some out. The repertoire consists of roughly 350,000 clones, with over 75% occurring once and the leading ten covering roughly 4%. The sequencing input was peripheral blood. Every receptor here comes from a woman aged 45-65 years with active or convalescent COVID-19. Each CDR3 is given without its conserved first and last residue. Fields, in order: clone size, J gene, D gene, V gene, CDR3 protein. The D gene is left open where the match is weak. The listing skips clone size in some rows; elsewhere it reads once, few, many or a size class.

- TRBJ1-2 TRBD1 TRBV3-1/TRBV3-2 ASSQVTGGRGGYT
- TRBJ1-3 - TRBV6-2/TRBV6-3 ASSYLMGFGNTIY
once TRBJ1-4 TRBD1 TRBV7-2 ASSLGDRNEKLF
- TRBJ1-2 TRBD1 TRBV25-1 ASSVGTAYGYT
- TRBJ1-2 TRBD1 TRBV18 ASSTAGQGIYGYT
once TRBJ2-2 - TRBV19 ASSRGAVGELF
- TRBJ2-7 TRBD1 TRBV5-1 ASSLEGARTYEQY
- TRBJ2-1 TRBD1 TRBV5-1 ASSLGTGGLSSYNEQF
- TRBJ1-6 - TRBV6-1 ASSERAGDRRSPLH
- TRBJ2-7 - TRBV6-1 ASSDSSSYEQY
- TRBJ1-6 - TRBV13 ASSLARNSPLH
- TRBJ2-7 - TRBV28 ASSSGGVYEQY
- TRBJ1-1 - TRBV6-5 ASSSGRAGAEAF
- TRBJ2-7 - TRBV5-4 ASSPDPAAKPSYEQY
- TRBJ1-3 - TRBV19 ASTQRTRNTIY
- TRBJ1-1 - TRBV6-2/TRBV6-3 ASSSGQQNTEAF
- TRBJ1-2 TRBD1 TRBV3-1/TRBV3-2 ASSQESTGAQGYT
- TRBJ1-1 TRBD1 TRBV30 AYNMGQMNTEAF
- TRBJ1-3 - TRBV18 ASSPPGAPGNTIY
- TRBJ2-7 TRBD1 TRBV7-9 ASSSDRHEQY
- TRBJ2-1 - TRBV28 ASSLLVNEQF
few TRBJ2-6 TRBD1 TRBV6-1 ASSGQGRRSGANVLT
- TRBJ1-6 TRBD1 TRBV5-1 ASSFGNRQGPKGSPLH
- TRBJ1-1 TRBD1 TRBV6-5 ASSLDRVRVTEAF
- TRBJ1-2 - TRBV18 ASSPNRVTDGYT
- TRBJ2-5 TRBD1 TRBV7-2 ASSLVPGGLETQY
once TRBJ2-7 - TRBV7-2 ASSTAGAYEQY
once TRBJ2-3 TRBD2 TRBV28 ASSEFGASGKDTQY
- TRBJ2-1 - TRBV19 ASRRVGQKRNEQF
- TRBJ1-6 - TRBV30 AWSTTGSYNSPLH
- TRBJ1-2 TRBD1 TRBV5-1 ASSPGQGELDGYT
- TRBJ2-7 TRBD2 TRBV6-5 ASSRTSGGYEQY
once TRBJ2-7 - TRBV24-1 ATSASGGLSYEQY
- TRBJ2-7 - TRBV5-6 ASSANYGAGGTYEQY
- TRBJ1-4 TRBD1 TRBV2 AGHQGVGEKLF
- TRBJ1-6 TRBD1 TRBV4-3 ASSEGTVLNSPLH
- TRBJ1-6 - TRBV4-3 ASSQEVAGVVGSPLH
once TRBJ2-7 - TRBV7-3 ASSLKRAYEQY
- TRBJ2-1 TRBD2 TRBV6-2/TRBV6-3 ASSSLAGGINEQF
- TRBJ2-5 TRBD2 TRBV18 ASSPPPSGGEPQETQY
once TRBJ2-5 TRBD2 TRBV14 ASSQGFGGGEETQY
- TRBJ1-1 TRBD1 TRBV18 ASSPSQGVTEAF
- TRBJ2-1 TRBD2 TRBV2 ASSGLRTAGDNEQF
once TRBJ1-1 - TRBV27 ASRLTGYTEAF
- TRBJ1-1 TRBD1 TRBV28 ASSPGTAQNTEAF
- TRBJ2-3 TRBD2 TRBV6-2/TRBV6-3 ASSWAGESYPQY
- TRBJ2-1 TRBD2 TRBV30 AWSIGTSSYNEQF
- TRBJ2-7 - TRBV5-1 ASSLGQGKQY
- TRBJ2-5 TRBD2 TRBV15 ATSPRSSGSETQY
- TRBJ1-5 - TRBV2 ASRLGAGNQPQH
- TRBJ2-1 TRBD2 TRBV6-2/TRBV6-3 ASSYSTWTSGSINEQF
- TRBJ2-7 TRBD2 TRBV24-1 ATSDGTSGGPQY
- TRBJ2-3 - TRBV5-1 ASSLETYTQY
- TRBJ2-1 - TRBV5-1 ASSLAQEYNEQF
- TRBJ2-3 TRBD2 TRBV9 ASSATGLEVDTQY